Shown below are 29 T cell receptor beta chains from a single sample sequenced in a study of cytomegalovirus exposure and HLA in healthy donors. Produced via immunoSEQ multiplex PCR; TCRdb's table is partial and in-frame only. The repertoire includes 150,000 to 200,000 clones, approximately 85% of them detected once, and roughly 1.6% sits in the top ten. The sequenced material came from PBMCs. All receptors derive from a woman under 30 in good health and CMV-seronegative.

The chain has TRBV6-1 and TRBJ1-6; TRBD1 might be the D (6 bases). The CDR3 is made up of 14 amino acids. Germline V lookup: CDR1 MNHNS, CDR2 SASEGT. The V end lost 9 bases, the J end lost 1 base, and 10 bases lay between the germline ends. CDR3 in DNA: TGTGCCAGTCACAGGGAGTCCTATAATTCACCCCTCCACTTT. Its protein product is CASHRESYNSPLHF.

The CDR3 DNA is TGCGCCAGCAGCTTGACGGGACATAGCACAGATACGCAGTATTTT. Translation gives CASSLTGHSTDTQYF. V gene TRBV5-1 combines with J gene TRBJ2-3; possibly TRBD1 for D (6 bases). CDR1 and CDR2 (germline): SGHRS, YFSETQ. The CDR3 loop spans 15 amino acids. The germline V and J ends were trimmed by 1 base and 0 bases, with 9 bases remaining between them.

The rearrangement links TRBV6-1 to TRBJ1-2; D is uncertain. The CDR3 sequence is 14 residues long. Trimming took off 8 bases at V and 4 bases at J, with 17 bases between the two ends. In germline, CDR1 is MNHNS, CDR2 SASEGT. CDR3 sequence (DNA): TGTGCCAGCGTTATCCCCTGGGCCGGCTATGGCTACACCTTC. Encoded protein: CASVIPWAGYGYTF.

The chain joins TRBV9 to TRBJ1-1; perhaps TRBD1 as D (5 bases). Trimming took off 0 bases at V and 6 bases at J, with 15 bases between the two ends. The germline CDR1 and CDR2 sequences are SGDLS and YYNGEE. The CDR3 sequence is 15 residues long. CDR3 sequence reads: CASSVDGGVKSEAFF. The CDR3 region has the DNA TGTGCCAGCAGCGTAGATGGAGGGGTTAAATCTGAAGCTTTCTTT.

The chain couples TRBV6-1 to TRBJ2-7; maybe TRBD2 (6 bases). This CDR3 has 15 amino acids. V was pared by 7 bases and J by 3 bases, with 19 bases between. From germline, CDR1 is MNHNS and CDR2 SASEGT. CDR3 residues: CASTATGDSVYEQYF. CDR3 nucleotide sequence: TGTGCCAGCACAGCGACGGGGGATTCCGTCTACGAGCAGTACTTC.

The gene calls are TRBV19 and TRBJ1-4; TRBD1 agrees at 9 bases. V was pared by 1 base and J by 5 bases, with 17 bases of the junction left unmatched. The CDR3 contains 20 residues. Germline V CDR1 and CDR2: LNHDA, SQIVND (reference sequence). The DNA of the CDR3 is TGTGCCAGTAGTATAGCTCAAACTGGGACAGGGTCTACTATGAATGAAAAACTGTTTTTT. Amino acid sequence: CASSIAQTGTGSTMNEKLFF. Full variable domain (remainder filled in from reference TRBV19 and TRBJ1-4): DGGITQSPKYLFRKEGQNVTLSCEQNLNHDAMYWYRQDPGQGLRLIYYSQIVNDFQKGDIAEGYSVSREKKESFPLTVTSAQKNPTAFYLCASSIAQTGTGSTMNEKLFFGSGTQLSVL.

The V and J genes are TRBV6-5 and TRBJ2-7, with 9 nucleotides matching TRBD1. V was clipped by 10 bases and J by 4 bases; unmatched bases: 14. This CDR3 is 15 amino acids long. The germline gives CDR1 MNHEY, CDR2 SVGAGI. The CDR3 nucleotides are TGTGCCACCTCCGGACCGGGACAGGGAGGGTACGAGCAGTACTTC. This codes for CATSGPGQGGYEQYF.

This chain joins TRBV4-1 and TRBJ1-1, with D possibly being TRBD1 (5 bases). V was shortened by 5 bases and J by 11 bases, with 21 bases between the two germline ends. There are 14 residues in the CDR3. Germline assignment: CDR1 MGHRA and CDR2 YSYEKL. The CDR3 region is CASSDTGINTGAFF. The DNA of the CDR3 is TGCGCCAGCAGCGACACAGGTATTAACACTGGGGCTTTCTTT.

This clone came up a few times. The rearrangement joins TRBV10-1 to TRBJ1-2; TRBD1 matches at 7 bases. The V gene end was trimmed by 5 bases and the J gene end by 4 bases; junction bases not matched to a gene: 4. This CDR3 is built from 13 residues. Germline V CDR1 and CDR2: WNHNN, SYGVQD (reference sequence). In nucleotides, the CDR3 is TGCGCCAGCAGTCGACAGGGCGGCTATGGCTACACCTTC. Protein sequence: CASSRQGGYGYTF.

This clone came up a few times. The rearrangement uses TRBV5-6 and TRBJ2-7; perhaps TRBD1 as D (5 bases). The V end was cut by 5 bases, the J end by 4 bases, with 16 bases between. The CDR3 has 14 amino acids. The germline CDR1 and CDR2 sequences are SGHDT and YYEEEE. In DNA form, the CDR3 reads TGTGCCAGCAGGGTAAAAGGGGTCGGTTACGAGCAGTACTTC. Protein: CASRVKGVGYEQYF.

The CDR3 sequence: CASSLPPGQLGEQYF. The DNA of the CDR3 is TGCGCCAGCAGCCTGCCACCGGGACAGCTAGGAGAGCAGTACTTC. The rearrangement joins TRBV5-1 to TRBJ2-7; 7 bases are shared with TRBD1. Germline loops: CDR1 SGHRS, CDR2 YFSETQ. The CDR3 runs to 15 residues. Trimming cost V 4 bases and J 7 bases; bases outside gene matches: 14.

The CDR3 sequence: CASREQGARGEAFF. The CDR3 coding sequence is TGTGCCAGTAGGGAGCAGGGGGCTCGCGGTGAAGCTTTCTTT. V is TRBV19 and J is TRBJ1-1; 8 nucleotides align to TRBD1. The V segment lost 6 bases and the J segment 7 bases; nucleotides outside the gene matches: 10. The CDR3 has 14 amino acids. Germline loops: CDR1 LNHDA, CDR2 SQIVND (reference sequence).

J is TRBJ2-7 and V is TRBV29-1; D possibly corresponds to TRBD1 (5 bases). CDR1 and CDR2 (germline): SQVTM, ANQGSEA. The CDR3 extends over 13 amino acids. V lost 3 bases, J lost 3 bases, and 12 bases lay in between. In DNA, the CDR3 is TGCAGCGTTGAGGGGCAGGGAAACTACGAGCAGTACTTC. It is translated as CSVEGQGNYEQYF.

The chain joins TRBV18 to TRBJ1-2; maybe TRBD1 (6 bases). Trimming took off 3 bases at V and 4 bases at J, with 9 bases between the two ends. CDR1 and CDR2 from the germline V gene are KGHSH and LQKENI. This CDR3 has 13 residues. CDR3 coding DNA: TGTGCCAGCTCACCGGGGGCGGGCTATGGCTACACCTTC. As protein: CASSPGAGYGYTF.

The chain links TRBV7-9 to TRBJ2-7; TRBD1 aligns across 7 bases. The germline V gene encodes CDR1 SEHNR and CDR2 FQNEAQ (reference sequence). There are 13 residues in the CDR3. Trimming removed 1 base from V and 7 bases from J; junction bases left unmatched: 4. CDR3 sequence reads: CASSLEGAREQYF. In DNA, the CDR3 is TGTGCCAGCAGCTTAGAGGGGGCTCGGGAGCAGTACTTC.

This sequence joins TRBV5-5 and TRBJ2-7; no definite D call. The CDR3 totals 16 residues. Trimming stripped 1 base from V and 3 bases from J, with 17 bases between. The V gene's germline CDR1 is SGHKS and CDR2 YYEKEE (reference sequence). CDR3 protein: CASSLWQALVFYEQYF. The CDR3 nucleotides are TGTGCCAGCAGCTTGTGGCAGGCCCTCGTCTTCTACGAGCAGTACTTC. Variable domain in full (rest from reference TRBV5-5 and TRBJ2-7): DAGVTQSPTHLIKTRGQQVTLRCSPISGHKSVSWYQQVLGQGPQFIFQYYEKEERGRGNFPDRFSARQFPNYSSELNVNALLLGDSALYLCASSLWQALVFYEQYFGPGTRLTVT.

The rearrangement uses TRBV7-2 and TRBJ2-7; the match to TRBD2 covers 12 bases. V shed 1 base and J 9 bases; nucleotides not matched to a gene: 10. Germline-derived CDR1 and CDR2 are SGHTA and FQGNSA. This CDR3 is 16 amino acids long. DNA for the CDR3: TGTGCCAGCAGCTTAGGTCCGACTAGCGGGAGTGGCGGGCAGTACTTC. Residues: CASSLGPTSGSGGQYF. Full variable domain (rest looked up from reference TRBV7-2 and TRBJ2-7): GAGVSQSPSNKVTEKGKDVELRCDPISGHTALYWYRQSLGQGLEFLIYFQGNSAPDKSGLPSDRFSAERTGGSVSTLTIQRTQQEDSAVYLCASSLGPTSGSGGQYFGPGTRLTVT.

This sequence joins TRBV10-2 and TRBJ2-3; D uncertain. From germline, CDR1 is WSHSY and CDR2 SAAADI. The length of the CDR3 is 18 residues. V shed 3 bases and J shed 6 bases, with 25 bases lying between them. CDR3 sequence (DNA): TGCGCCAGCAGTGAAGCGACTTTTAACCCAATTCGTGGTGATACGCAGTATTTT. Its translation is CASSEATFNPIRGDTQYF.

This clone was seen a single time. The genes are TRBV19 and TRBJ1-3; 7 bases match TRBD1. Germline CDR1 reads LNHDA; CDR2 reads SQIVND (reference sequence). The CDR3 runs 16 residues. J was trimmed by 1 base and V by 7 bases; bases with no gene match: 10. This CDR3 is CASIKGQVSSGNTIYF. CDR3 bases: TGTGCCAGTATAAAAGGACAGGTCTCATCTGGAAACACCATATATTTT. Based on the CDR3 plus reference TRBV19 and TRBJ1-3, the full variable domain is DGGITQSPKYLFRKEGQNVTLSCEQNLNHDAMYWYRQDPGQGLRLIYYSQIVNDFQKGDIAEGYSVSREKKESFPLTVTSAQKNPTAFYLCASIKGQVSSGNTIYFGEGSWLTVV.

The gene calls are TRBV5-1 and TRBJ1-6, with 10 bases identical to TRBD1. CDR3 length: 15 residues. In germline, CDR1 is SGHRS, CDR2 YFSETQ. The V segment lost 4 bases and the J segment 9 bases; nucleotides outside the gene matches: 7. The CDR3 coding sequence is TGCGCCAGCAGCCCGGGGACAGGGGCGAGTTCACCCCTCCACTTT. The encoded protein is CASSPGTGASSPLHF.

The chain employs TRBV2 and TRBJ2-2, with D possibly matching TRBD2 (5 bases). This CDR3 contains 15 residues. Trimming removed 6 bases at V and 2 bases at J, with 13 bases between. Germline CDR1 and CDR2: SNHLY and FYNNEI. CDR3 in amino acids: CASRRLGSNTGELFF. In DNA, the CDR3 is TGTGCCAGCAGACGACTGGGGAGTAACACCGGGGAGCTGTTTTTT. The full variable domain, its missing parts supplied by reference TRBV2 and TRBJ2-2, is EPEVTQTPSHQVTQMGQEVILRCVPISNHLYFYWYRQILGQKVEFLVSFYNNEISEKSEIFDDQFSVERPDGSNFTLKIRSTKLEDSAMYFCASRRLGSNTGELFFGEGSRLTVL.

The V call is TRBV10-1, the J call TRBJ1-1, with 7 bases matching TRBD1. The germline CDR1 and CDR2 sequences are WNHNN and SYGVQD (reference sequence). This CDR3 comprises 16 residues. V shed 3 bases, J shed 0 bases, and the junction held 7 bases outside the gene matches. The CDR3 reads CASSEDLGQLNTEAFF. CDR3 sequence (DNA): TGCGCCAGCAGTGAAGATTTGGGACAGCTGAACACTGAAGCTTTCTTT.

The V gene is TRBV7-8, the J gene TRBJ2-7, with D possibly TRBD2 on 6 matching bases. This CDR3 region has 14 residues. Trimming shortened V by 4 bases and J by 2 bases, and 12 bases separated the two germline ends. Germline V gives CDR1 SGHVS, CDR2 FQNEAQ. DNA for the CDR3: TGTGCCAGCAGCTCGGTCGGAGGGCCCTACGAGCAGTACTTC. This encodes CASSSVGGPYEQYF.

This clone was detected a few times. The rearrangement joins TRBV28 to TRBJ2-7; tentatively, D is TRBD1 (5 bases). There are 13 residues in the CDR3. Germline V gene lookup returns CDR1 MDHEN and CDR2 SYDVKM. The ends were cut back, 3 bases at V and 2 bases at J, with 8 bases in the middle. Here the CDR3 reads CASSLTDPYEQYF. Here the CDR3 DNA reads TGTGCCAGCAGTTTGACAGACCCCTACGAGCAGTACTTC.

The chain joins TRBV25-1 to TRBJ2-5; D is ambiguous. With 2 bases removed from V and 0 bases from J, the gap between germline ends came to 19 bases. The CDR3 loop spans 18 amino acids. CDR1 is MGHDK and CDR2 is SYGVNS in the germline V gene. The CDR3 sequence: CASSEVRGGGVYQETQYF. For the CDR3, the DNA is TGTGCCAGCAGTGAAGTTAGAGGTGGCGGCGTATACCAAGAGACCCAGTACTTC.

The chain links TRBV9 to TRBJ1-1; D gene ambiguous. Germline values: CDR1 SGDLS, CDR2 YYNGEE. This CDR3 has 13 amino acids. V dropped 3 bases and J dropped 2 bases, with 8 bases sitting between them. CDR3 coding DNA: TGTGCCAGCAGCGGGACTGCTAACACTGAAGCTTTCTTT. It specifies CASSGTANTEAFF.

The genes are TRBV7-3 and TRBJ2-1, with 9 bases aligning to TRBD2. The germline CDR1 and CDR2 sequences are SGHTA and FQGTGA. V was clipped by 4 bases and J by 5 bases; unmatched bases: 6. The CDR3 has 15 residues. CDR3 DNA: TGTGCCAGCAGCTCCGCGGGACTAGCACACAATGAGCAGTTCTTC. It is translated as CASSSAGLAHNEQFF.

The chain links TRBV13 to TRBJ2-3, with 9 bases identical to TRBD1. The CDR3 length is 14 residues. V lost 6 bases and J lost 12; bases outside the gene matches: 13. Germline V lookup: CDR1 PRHDT, CDR2 FYEKMQ (reference sequence). The CDR3 is CASRQDRDRVTQYF. CDR3 sequence (DNA): TGTGCCAGCAGGCAAGACCGGGACAGGGTTACTCAGTATTTT.

The V gene is TRBV6-5, the J gene TRBJ1-2, with 7 bases identical to TRBD1. This CDR3 has 13 residues. Trimming removed 6 bases from V and 8 bases from J; junction bases left unmatched: 9. The germline gives CDR1 MNHEY, CDR2 SVGAGI. The CDR3 region is CASRRDRAKGYTF. CDR3 sequence (DNA): TGTGCCAGCAGGCGCGACAGGGCTAAGGGCTACACCTTC.